The 22 T cell receptor beta chains below were found in one sample sequenced in a study of Ad26.COV2.S vaccination and SARS-CoV-2 variants. Here immunoSEQ multiplex PCR was the method, and the copy in TCRdb shows in-frame clones only, minus some. The table records about 680,000 clones, roughly 90% of them present only once. Treatment reported: some 19 received Ad26.COV2.S at low or high dose, single or two shots; 5 received placebo; per-sample allocation not given. Sampling occurred on day 63 after the first vaccine or placebo injection. This sample comprised peripheral blood, obtained in a trial of Ad26.COV2.S vaccine versus placebo. The source of these receptors is a person aged 18-60 years who received the Ad26.COV2.S COVID-19 vaccine or a placebo.

The V gene is TRBV30, the J gene TRBJ2-7; 7 bases align to TRBD2. Germline lookup yields CDR1 GTSNPN and CDR2 SVGIG (reference sequence). CDR3 length: 15 amino acids. The J segment lost 2 bases and the V segment lost 0 bases, leaving 7 bases of the junction unmatched. The CDR3 DNA sequence: TGTGCCTGGAGTGTATCGGGGGGTAACCCCTACGAGCAGTACTTC. Protein product: CAWSVSGGNPYEQYF.

This clone was counted only a few times. This rearrangement joins TRBV27 to TRBJ2-7; tentatively, D is TRBD2 (6 bases). Deletions cut 3 bases from V and 0 bases from J, with 6 bases between. CDR3 length: 13 residues. From germline, CDR1 is MNHEY and CDR2 SMNVEV (reference sequence). CDR3 nucleotides: TGTGCCAGCAGTTTGACTAGCTCCTACGAGCAGTACTTC. It encodes CASSLTSSYEQYF.

J is TRBJ2-1 and V is TRBV3-1 (or the pseudogene TRBV3-2); 9 bases align to TRBD2. The trim removed 4 bases at V and 5 bases at J, leaving 3 bases unmatched. The CDR3 covers 14 residues. Looked up from germline, CDR1 is LGHDT and CDR2 is YNNKEL (reference sequence). The CDR3 loop is CASSPWTSDNEQFF. As DNA, the CDR3 is TGTGCCAGCAGCCCATGGACTAGCGACAATGAGCAGTTCTTC.

The gene calls are TRBV2 and TRBJ2-1; the match to TRBD1 covers 9 bases. The CDR3 extends over 13 amino acids. The ends lost 8 bases at V and 7 bases at J; junction bases unmatched: 6. Germline V lookup: CDR1 SNHLY, CDR2 FYNNEI. The CDR3 DNA follows: TGTGCCAGCCGGGACAGGGAAGGTAATGAGCAGTTCTTC. Its protein is CASRDREGNEQFF.

The genes are TRBV5-5 and TRBJ1-1; 7 nucleotides agree with TRBD1. The CDR3 contains 13 residues. Looked up from germline, CDR1 is SGHKS and CDR2 is YYEKEE (reference sequence). V dropped 2 bases and J dropped 6; count of bases not matched to a gene: 4. The CDR3 DNA reads as TGTGCCAGCAGCTTACAGGGGAAGGCTGAAGCTTTCTTT. Its translation: CASSLQGKAEAFF.

The CDR3 loop is CATGQGDTDTQYF. CDR3 nucleotide sequence: TGTGCCACTGGACAGGGGGACACAGATACGCAGTATTTT. The chain joins TRBV24-1 to TRBJ2-3; 10 bases map to TRBD1. Per the germline V gene, CDR1 is KGHDR and CDR2 is SFDVKD. After removal of 10 bases from V and 2 bases from J, the junction contained 2 bases not matched to a gene. The CDR3 is 13 amino acids.

CDR3 bases: TGTGCCAGCAGCGTAGGTCAGCGGGCGAACACAGATACGCAGTATTTT. Amino acid sequence: CASSVGQRANTDTQYF. This rearrangement joins TRBV9 to TRBJ2-3; tentative D call: TRBD2 (6 bases). This CDR3 is built from 16 residues. Trimming took 0 bases from V and 2 from J, leaving 13 bases between them. Germline V gene data show CDR1 as SGDLS and CDR2 as YYNGEE.

The rearrangement links TRBV5-1 to TRBJ2-2, with a possible D match to TRBD1 (6 bases). The germline V gene encodes CDR1 SGHRS and CDR2 YFSETQ. CDR3 length: 15 residues. The V gene lost 0 bases and the J gene lost 3 bases, with 9 bases spanning the gap. In nucleotides, the CDR3 is TGCGCCAGCAGCTTGGTCAGGGGTGACACCGGGGAGCTGTTTTTT. Translated, it gives CASSLVRGDTGELFF.

The CDR3, as DNA: TGTGCCAGTAGTATAGATCGAGGAGCGAACACTGAAGCTTTCTTT. This translates into CASSIDRGANTEAFF. This chain joins TRBV19 and TRBJ1-1; D is unclear. The V gene's germline CDR1 is LNHDA and CDR2 SQIVND (reference sequence). The CDR3 has 15 amino acids. Trimming cost V 0 bases and J 1 base, with 9 bases left between them.

The chain couples TRBV6-5 to TRBJ2-7, with TRBD2 matching 7 bases. CDR3 length: 15 residues. Looked up from germline, CDR1 is MNHEY and CDR2 is SVGAGI. The trim removed 3 bases at V and 4 bases at J, leaving 9 bases unmatched. The CDR3 spells CASSYGGVSRYEQYF. Written as DNA, the CDR3 is TGTGCCAGCAGTTATGGGGGGGTCTCTAGGTACGAGCAGTACTTC.

This chain connects TRBV11-2 to TRBJ2-7; D may be TRBD1 (6 bases). Germline V gene lookup returns CDR1 SGHAT and CDR2 FQNNGV. This CDR3 region has 14 residues. V gave up 5 bases and J gave up 3 bases, with 14 bases separating them. The CDR3, as DNA: TGTGCCAGCAGCCTGGACAGCCAACTCTACGAGCAGTACTTC. Protein sequence: CASSLDSQLYEQYF.

This clone has at least ten counts. The chain combines TRBV6-5 with TRBJ2-7; perhaps TRBD2 as D (6 bases). The germline gives CDR1 MNHEY, CDR2 SVGAGI. Trimming removed 2 bases at V and 4 bases at J, with 12 bases between. The length of the CDR3 is 14 residues. The CDR3 nucleotides read TGTGCCAGCAGTTACCAAGCGGGTAGATACGAGCAGTACTTC. Encoded protein: CASSYQAGRYEQYF.

The rearrangement joins TRBV6-2 or TRBV6-3 to TRBJ2-1; 7 nucleotides line up with TRBD2. This CDR3 is 15 amino acids long. The germline CDR1 and CDR2 sequences are MNHEY and SVGEGT. V shed 5 bases and J 0 bases; nucleotides not matched to a gene: 4. The CDR3, as DNA: TGTGCCAGCAGTACAGGACTAGGCTCCTACAATGAGCAGTTCTTC. This encodes CASSTGLGSYNEQFF.

This clone was found a few times. The rearrangement uses TRBV7-3 and TRBJ2-5, with no clear D. The germline V gene encodes CDR1 SGHTA and CDR2 FQGTGA. The CDR3 is made up of 15 amino acids. The ends were cut back, 2 bases at V and 5 bases at J, with 15 bases in the middle. Written as DNA, the CDR3 is TGTGCCAGCAGCTTAGGTCCCAACCCTTGGGAGACCCAGTACTTC. This gives the protein CASSLGPNPWETQYF.

This chain links TRBV10-3 with TRBJ1-5; TRBD1 is a possible D gene (6 bases). Germline V CDR1 and CDR2: ENHRY, SYGVKD. The CDR3 loop spans 16 amino acids. Trimming pared 3 bases from V and 4 bases from J, leaving 16 bases between. The CDR3 loop reads CAISDGRAGENQPQHF. Here the CDR3 DNA reads TGTGCCATCAGTGATGGCCGGGCAGGGGAGAATCAGCCCCAGCATTTT.

This clone has a handful of counts. The J gene is TRBJ2-1, the V gene TRBV7-2, with a possible D match to TRBD1 (6 bases). This CDR3 is built from 18 residues. V lost 5 bases and J 5 bases, leaving 25 bases between the germline ends. Germline V gives CDR1 SGHTA, CDR2 FQGNSA. This CDR3 reads CASSLRDTRIGGNNEQFF. The CDR3 DNA is TGTGCCAGCAGCCTCCGGGACACCCGAATTGGGGGTAACAATGAGCAGTTCTTC.

On this clone: This sample also contains other DNA sequences that code for the same CDR3. CDR3 nucleotide sequence: TGCGCCAGCAGCTTGGACAGGGGAACAGATACGCAGTATTTT. Encoded protein: CASSLDRGTDTQYF. V and J are TRBV5-1 and TRBJ2-3; 7 bases line up with TRBD1. V lost 0 bases to trimming and J lost 3 bases; unmatched junction nucleotides: 1. CDR1 and CDR2 from the germline V gene are SGHRS and YFSETQ. The CDR3 runs 14 residues.

The chain couples TRBV2 to TRBJ1-2; TRBD1 might be the D (5 bases). This CDR3 spans 15 amino acids. V was pared by 7 bases and J by 6 bases, with 21 bases between. Germline CDR1 reads SNHLY; CDR2 reads FYNNEI. As DNA, the CDR3 is TGTGCCAGCAAGGAGGGGATAGGGGAGATGAATGGCTACACCTTC. It translates to CASKEGIGEMNGYTF.

A few counts support this clone. J is TRBJ2-7 and V is TRBV4-3; TRBD1 might be the D (5 bases). Germline CDR1 and CDR2: LGHNA and YSLEER. The V end was cut by 1 base, the J end by 7 bases, with 8 bases between. This CDR3 comprises 12 residues. The CDR3 protein is CASSQGNREQYF. Here the CDR3 DNA reads TGCGCCAGCAGCCAAGGGAACAGGGAGCAGTACTTC.

This clone was seen only once. The rearrangement links TRBV18 to TRBJ2-7; D perhaps matches TRBD2 (6 bases). The CDR3 has 16 amino acids. Trimming cost V 2 bases and J 7 bases, with 21 bases left between them. Germline assignment: CDR1 KGHSH and CDR2 LQKENI. Here the CDR3 reads CASSPNVAGPWGEQYF. The DNA for the CDR3 is TGTGCCAGCTCACCAAATGTGGCGGGACCCTGGGGAGAGCAGTACTTC.

J is TRBJ1-1 and V is TRBV5-1; D unresolved. Trimming stripped 0 bases from V and 1 base from J, with 10 bases between. The CDR3 consists of 15 residues. Germline CDR1 SGHRS, CDR2 YFSETQ. The CDR3 spells CASSLGETANTEAFF. Here the CDR3 DNA reads TGCGCCAGCAGCTTGGGGGAGACGGCGAACACTGAAGCTTTCTTT.

A remark on this clone: Other DNA sequences of this sample code for an identical CDR3. This chain uses TRBV7-9 with TRBJ2-7; D perhaps matches TRBD1 (5 bases). This CDR3 contains 13 residues. CDR1 and CDR2 from the germline V gene are SEHNR and FQNEAQ (reference sequence). Trimming removed 5 bases from V and 2 bases from J, with 10 bases in between. CDR3 sequence: CASSLTDPYEQYF. As DNA, the CDR3 is TGTGCCAGCAGCCTGACAGATCCCTACGAGCAGTACTTC. Complete variable domain (other parts from reference TRBV7-9 and TRBJ2-7): DTGVSQNPRHKITKRGQNVTFRCDPISEHNRLYWYRQTLGQGPEFLTYFQNEAQLEKSRLLSDRFSAERPKGSFSTLEIQRTEQGDSAMYLCASSLTDPYEQYFGPGTRLTVT.